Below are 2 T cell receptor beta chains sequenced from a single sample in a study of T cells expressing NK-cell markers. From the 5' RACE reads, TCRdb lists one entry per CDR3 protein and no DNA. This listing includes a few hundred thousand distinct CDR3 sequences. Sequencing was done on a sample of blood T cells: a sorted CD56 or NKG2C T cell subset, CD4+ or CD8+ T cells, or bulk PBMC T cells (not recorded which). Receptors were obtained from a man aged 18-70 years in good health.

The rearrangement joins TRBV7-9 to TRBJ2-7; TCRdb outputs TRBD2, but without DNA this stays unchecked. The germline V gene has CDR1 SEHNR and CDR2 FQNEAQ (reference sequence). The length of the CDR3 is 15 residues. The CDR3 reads CASSLGAGGQHEQYF.

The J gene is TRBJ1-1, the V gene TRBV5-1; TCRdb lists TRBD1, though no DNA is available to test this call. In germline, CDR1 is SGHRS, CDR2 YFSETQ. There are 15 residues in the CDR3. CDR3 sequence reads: CASSLAQGVNTEAFF.